The 23 T cell receptor beta chains in this list originate from one sample, sequenced in a study of blood T cell repertoires in COVID-19. TCRdb keeps only in-frame clones here, not all; method: immunoSEQ multiplex PCR. The table records hundreds of thousands of clones, less than 90% of them present only once. Sequences were obtained from PBMCs or T cells enriched from blood (not recorded which). Every receptor here comes from a woman between 45 and 65 years old who had recovered from COVID-19.

The CDR3 loop is CASSLAGRGGTDTQYF. CDR3 coding DNA: TGTGCCAGCAGCTTGGCCGGGAGGGGCGGCACAGATACGCAGTATTTT. V gene TRBV5-4 combines with J gene TRBJ2-3; 8 bases are shared with TRBD2. In germline, CDR1 is SGHNT, CDR2 YYREEE (reference sequence). V lost 0 bases and J lost 1; bases outside the gene matches: 4. This CDR3 contains 16 residues.

The rearrangement links TRBV3-1 (or the pseudogene TRBV3-2) to TRBJ2-1; D gene unclear. V shed 4 bases and J shed 5 bases, with 12 bases lying between them. CDR1 is LGHDT, CDR2 YNNKEL, per germline (reference sequence). This CDR3 comprises 14 residues. CDR3 sequence: CASSPHTHNNEQFF. The CDR3 DNA sequence: TGTGCCAGCAGCCCCCACACGCACAACAATGAGCAGTTCTTC.

CDR3 coding DNA: TGTGCCAGCAGTATAGTGGGAGTGGGGACCGGGGAGCTGTTTTTT. Translation: CASSIVGVGTGELFF. This sequence joins TRBV9 and TRBJ2-2, with a tentative D call TRBD2 (5 bases). The CDR3 has 15 amino acids. V lost 5 bases to trimming and J lost 5 bases, with 16 bases between them. Germline CDR1 reads SGDLS; CDR2 reads YYNGEE.

The chain links TRBV24-1 to TRBJ1-2; 9 positions agree with TRBD1. The CDR3 runs to 14 residues. Germline V gives CDR1 KGHDR, CDR2 SFDVKD. V shed 3 bases and J 8 bases; nucleotides not matched to a gene: 6. In DNA, the CDR3 is TGTGCCACCAGTGATGAACAGGGGGCGCGGGGCTACACCTTC. Amino acid sequence: CATSDEQGARGYTF.

The chain joins TRBV6-6 to TRBJ2-1; D is perhaps TRBD2 (5 bases). V dropped 7 bases and J dropped 0 bases, with 16 bases sitting between them. This CDR3 region has 16 residues. Germline CDR1 and CDR2: MNHNY and SVGAGI (reference sequence). CDR3 sequence reads: CASIGNGVSSYNEQFF. CDR3 DNA: TGTGCCAGCATTGGCAACGGGGTAAGCTCCTACAATGAGCAGTTCTTC.

The J gene is TRBJ2-1, the V gene TRBV28; 7 nucleotides align to TRBD1. The V gene's germline CDR1 is MDHEN and CDR2 SYDVKM. CDR3 length: 14 residues. V was clipped by 4 bases and J by 7 bases; unmatched bases: 7. The CDR3 spells CASSSRTGRNEQFF. For the CDR3, the DNA is TGTGCCAGCAGTTCCCGGACAGGACGGAATGAGCAGTTCTTC.

This clone has ten or more counts. The V and J genes are TRBV3-1 (or the pseudogene TRBV3-2) and TRBJ1-3, with D unresolved. The ends were cut back, 5 bases at V and 3 bases at J, with 11 bases in the middle. From germline, CDR1 is LGHDT and CDR2 YNNKEL (reference sequence). The length of the CDR3 is 14 residues. CDR3 nucleotide sequence: TGTGCCAGCAGCAGACCGGCTAGTGGAAACACCATATATTTT. It specifies CASSRPASGNTIYF.

This clone was counted a single time. The chain carries TRBV7-2 and TRBJ1-1; 8 bases line up with TRBD1. The V and J ends lost 2 bases and 0 bases, in that order; junction bases with no gene match: 5. Germline CDR1 is SGHTA and CDR2 is FQGNSA. The CDR3 totals 16 residues. The CDR3 nucleotides read TGTGCCAGCAGCTTACAGGGGGCTCTCTTGAACACTGAAGCTTTCTTT. As protein: CASSLQGALLNTEAFF.

Only a few counts were recorded for this clone. V gene TRBV27 combines with J gene TRBJ1-1; D gene ambiguous. This CDR3 is 14 amino acids long. V dropped 3 bases and J dropped 9 bases, with 17 bases sitting between them. From germline, CDR1 is MNHEY and CDR2 SMNVEV (reference sequence). CDR3 nucleotides: TGTGCCAGCAGTTTGCTCGACAAAAATAACAAAGCTTTCTTT. Translated: CASSLLDKNNKAFF.

CDR3 in amino acids: CASSPTTGVFGYTF. The DNA of the CDR3 is TGTGCCAGCAGCCCCACGACAGGGGTATTCGGCTACACCTTC. The chain links TRBV11-2 to TRBJ1-2, with 8 bases aligning to TRBD1. The CDR3 is 14 amino acids. In germline, CDR1 is SGHAT, CDR2 FQNNGV. J gave up 8 bases and V 5 bases, and 10 bases lay outside the gene matches.

The J gene is TRBJ2-7, the V gene TRBV6-2 or TRBV6-3; 10 bases are a match to TRBD2. The length of the CDR3 is 15 residues. Germline V gene data show CDR1 as MNHEY and CDR2 as SVGEGT. The J segment lost 6 bases and the V segment lost 6 bases, leaving 11 bases of the junction unmatched. This CDR3 is CASSPESSGSLEQYF. In DNA, the CDR3 is TGTGCCAGCAGCCCCGAGTCTAGCGGGAGCCTCGAGCAGTACTTC.

The chain combines TRBV28 with TRBJ2-1; TRBD2 agrees at 16 bases. The V gene's germline CDR1 is MDHEN and CDR2 SYDVKM. The length of the CDR3 is 19 residues. The trim removed 3 bases at V and 2 bases at J, leaving 7 bases unmatched. The CDR3 spells CASSFSGTSGRVAYNEQFF. CDR3 nucleotide sequence: TGTGCCAGCAGTTTTTCCGGGACTAGCGGGAGGGTAGCCTACAATGAGCAGTTCTTC.

This clone appeared once. The V gene is TRBV19, the J gene TRBJ2-2; D is perhaps TRBD2 (6 bases). Germline V lookup: CDR1 LNHDA, CDR2 SQIVND (reference sequence). Trimming took off 6 bases at V and 6 bases at J, with 20 bases between the two ends. The CDR3 runs to 16 residues. The CDR3 DNA sequence: TGTGCCAGTAGCTCTTGGAGGGGCGACCCTTCCGGGGAGCTGTTTTTT. Its protein is CASSSWRGDPSGELFF.

The rearrangement links TRBV29-1 to TRBJ2-4; the match to TRBD1 covers 9 bases. Germline CDR1 and CDR2: SQVTM and ANQGSEA. The J segment lost 4 bases and the V segment lost 1 base, leaving 5 bases of the junction unmatched. The CDR3 totals 15 residues. As DNA, the CDR3 is TGCAGCGTTGAAGTTTGGGACAGGGCGAAAAACATTCAGTACTTC. Its translation is CSVEVWDRAKNIQYF.

This clone is a singleton in its sample. The genes are TRBV7-2 and TRBJ1-4; TRBD1 matches at 7 bases. Looked up from germline, CDR1 is SGHTA and CDR2 is FQGNSA. The V gene end was trimmed by 5 bases and the J gene end by 5 bases; junction bases not matched to a gene: 8. The CDR3 runs 15 residues. The CDR3 protein is CASSVKWTGNEKLFF. CDR3 DNA: TGTGCCAGCAGCGTAAAATGGACAGGAAATGAAAAACTGTTTTTT.

The chain employs TRBV7-3 and TRBJ2-1, with 7 nucleotides matching TRBD1. V lost 2 bases, J lost 7 bases, and 8 bases stayed unmatched. CDR1 is SGHTA, CDR2 FQGTGA, per germline. This CDR3 contains 15 residues. For the CDR3, the DNA is TGTGCCAGCAGCTTAGTAGGACAGGAAGGGAATGAGCAGTTCTTC. Its protein is CASSLVGQEGNEQFF.

V gene TRBV19 combines with J gene TRBJ2-3; 9 nucleotides align to TRBD1. The CDR3 extends over 15 amino acids. Germline V gene lookup returns CDR1 LNHDA and CDR2 SQIVND (reference sequence). After removal of 5 bases from V and 7 bases from J, the junction contained 10 bases not matched to a gene. The CDR3 protein is CASSHAGQGINTQYF. The CDR3 DNA is TGTGCCAGTAGTCATGCCGGACAGGGGATAAATACGCAGTATTTT.

This clone was seen once. The genes are TRBV3-1 (or the pseudogene TRBV3-2) and TRBJ2-7, with D maybe TRBD1 (6 bases). CDR3 length: 14 residues. Trimming left V 3 bases short and J 2 bases short, with 11 bases between. Germline V gene sequence: CDR1 LGHDT, CDR2 YNNKEL (reference sequence). CDR3 loop: CASSHRTATYEQYF. CDR3 bases: TGTGCCAGCAGCCACAGGACAGCAACCTACGAGCAGTACTTC.

V and J are TRBV30 and TRBJ2-7, with D possibly matching TRBD2 (5 bases). The CDR3 has 12 amino acids. Per germline, CDR1 GTSNPN and CDR2 SVGIG (reference sequence). Between the trimmed V and J ends, which lost 1 base and 4 bases, there was a span of 8 bases. CDR3 bases: TGTGCCTGGAGTGGTTCGGGGTACGAGCAGTACTTC. This encodes CAWSGSGYEQYF. The whole variable domain, filled in from reference TRBV30 and TRBJ2-7, reads SQTIHQWPATLVQPVGSPLSLECTVEGTSNPNLYWYRQAAGRGLQLLFYSVGIGQISSEVPQNLSASRPQDRQFILSSKKLLLSDSGFYLCAWSGSGYEQYFGPGTRLTVT.

V is TRBV6-6 and J is TRBJ1-2; 9 nucleotides line up with TRBD1. The length of the CDR3 is 12 residues. Germline values: CDR1 MNHNY, CDR2 SVGAGI (reference sequence). The V segment lost 2 bases and the J segment 13 bases; nucleotides outside the gene matches: 5. Here the CDR3 DNA reads TGTGCCAGCAGTTACGGACAGGGGTCGTCCACCTTC. Translation gives CASSYGQGSSTF.

The chain uses TRBV2 and TRBJ2-7; 8 nucleotides match TRBD1. Germline lookup yields CDR1 SNHLY and CDR2 FYNNEI. With V trimmed by 7 bases and J by 0 bases, 5 bases remained unmatched. The CDR3 extends over 14 amino acids. CDR3 residues: CASTRQGASYEQYF. CDR3 nucleotides: TGTGCCAGCACCCGCCAGGGGGCCTCCTACGAGCAGTACTTC.

The chain employs TRBV28 and TRBJ1-4; 8 bases match TRBD1. The CDR3 totals 15 residues. V was clipped by 4 bases and J by 7 bases; unmatched bases: 8. Looked up from germline, CDR1 is MDHEN and CDR2 is SYDVKM. CDR3 sequence reads: CASSSQGAGGEKLFF. DNA of the CDR3: TGTGCCAGCAGTTCGCAGGGGGCCGGGGGTGAAAAACTGTTTTTT.

CDR3 sequence: CASRDRAYGYTF. CDR3 sequence (DNA): TGTGCCAGCAGGGACAGGGCTTATGGCTACACCTTC. The rearrangement links TRBV5-6 to TRBJ1-2; TRBD1 matches 8 bases. This CDR3 comprises 12 residues. Trimming at V came to 5 bases and at J to 5 bases, leaving 2 bases not matched to a gene. Germline values: CDR1 SGHDT, CDR2 YYEEEE.